This T cell receptor beta chain derives from a study of cytomegalovirus exposure and HLA in healthy donors. Study-wide findings and caveats: In vitro checks showed that a few CMV-associated chains really do target CMV antigens.

With 60 Vbeta and 13 Jbeta primers, the PCR was carried out. TCRdb keeps only in-frame clones here, not all; method: immunoSEQ multiplex PCR. Among more than 150,000 clones listed, 77% were seen once. As regards this clone: Its target is not known.

The sequence derives from a young man in good health and CMV-seronegative. Sequenced sample: PBMCs.

The CDR3 DNA sequence: TGTGCCAGCAGGGACGGCCGGGGAGATAATGAAAAACTGTTTTTT. This encodes CASRDGRGDNEKLFF. The J gene is TRBJ1-4, the V gene TRBV7-3; D is unresolved. V lost 6 bases and J lost 4, with 15 bases in between. The CDR3 runs to 15 residues. Looked up from germline, CDR1 is SGHTA and CDR2 is FQGTGA.